This entry is about one TCR beta chain. The antigen it binds to is not known. The input lacks base qualities; no much larger clone sits a single base away. Participants in the prospective study were aged about 18 to 95 years, lived in 24 United States geographic areas, and enrolled through a virtual design. To assign participants to cohorts, the prospective study relied on clinical history that participants themselves reported in a screening survey and a study questionnaire. ImmuneRACE Cohort 3 recovered participants were defined by two consecutive negative NP/OP PCR tests, healthcare professional clearance, or symptom resolution. Mobile phlebotomists in the prospective study collected whole blood, serum and a nasopharyngeal or oropharyngeal swab from every participant. Additional blood draws and questionnaires over an approximately two-month period could optionally be provided by prospective study participants. Before DNA extraction, blood samples from the prospective study were shipped at room temperature or frozen.

The immunoSEQ Assay, a bias-controlled multiplex PCR, was used to amplify TCRbeta CDR3 regions from genomic DNA. The original pipeline was this. The number of nucleated cells in each sample was estimated from the amplification of reference gene primers within the assay. Sequence reads were collapsed and filtered to measure the absolute abundance of every unique TCRbeta CDR3 rearrangement. For each sample, productive Simpson clonality was calculated as the square root of Simpson's diversity index across productive rearrangements. TCRdb obtained this table from immuneACCESS and retained in-frame rearrangements with V and J assigned. These tables miss some clones; where compared with another copy, unresolved V genes account for less than half of the shortfall, and the remainder is unexplained. D and trimming come from the DNA, and the V and J calls and clone size come from that table. The sample data list 90,000 to 120,000 clones, and 86% of these were observed just once. Of the sample, 2% to 3% is held by the ten largest clones.

This entry comes from a study of blood T cell repertoires in COVID-19 (dated by TCRdb to the early 2020s). As for the study more broadly: The collaborator samples originated in the United States, Italy and Spain and spanned the acute and convalescent phases of COVID-19. The prospective study material was composed of cDNA or gDNA derived from T cells, B-cell-depleted T cells, or PBMCs. The dataset comprised deeply sampled blood TCRbeta repertoires from subjects exposed to, actively infected with, or recovered from COVID-19. A freely available public database, intended as a resource for researchers studying the immune response to SARS-CoV-2, is where the repertoires were released. The samples were drawn from the first 160 participants of the ongoing ImmuneRACE study and from under 1,500 subjects provided by 6 global collaborators. Nearly every sample came with metadata listing a de-identified subject ID, COVID-19 status, age in years and sex. Where available, HLA class I and class II types were taken from metadata supplied by the sample provider and were not determined by assay-based typing. Paper-wide results and their limitations: The quantity of clinical and demographic metadata differed by source and by participant and was supplied without curation.

V gives up 0 bases and J gives up 3 bases, and the segment between their germline ends measures 6 bases. The CDR3 covers 13 residues, taking in both the cysteine and the phenylalanine. CDR3 DNA only is kept here, 39 bases in frame from base 1. Reading the germline V gene (reference sequence) gives CDR1 SGHNT and CDR2 YYREEE. The receptor was isolated from a woman between 45 and 65 years old who had recovered from COVID-19. Recombination joined TRBV5-4 with TRBJ2-5, with no D gene named confidently. The material sequenced was PBMCs or T cells enriched from blood (not recorded which). The base sequence is TGTGCCAGCAGCTTGGGGCGGAAAGAGACCCAGTACTTC. This gives the protein CASSLGRKETQYF.